The entry below gives a single T cell receptor (beta chain) sequence along with its context. The CDR3 contains 19 residues. The germline CDR1 and CDR2 sequences are SNHLY and FYNNEI. V shed 6 bases and J shed 0 bases, with 21 bases lying between them. The data originate from a study of cytomegalovirus exposure and HLA in healthy donors. Researchers ran the PCR with 60 Vbeta and 13 Jbeta primers. The method was immunoSEQ multiplex PCR; TCRdb's version includes in-frame clones alone and lacks a portion of them. Counted here are around 130,000 clones, under 90% occurring once; the ten biggest clones make up less than 2.5%.

The sequence was collected from a woman aged 40 to 50 in good health and CMV-seronegative. The specimen was PBMCs. The chain recombines TRBV2 with TRBJ1-6; D is uncertain. The CDR3 loop is CASSVVRAGLSSYNSPLHF. The CDR3 DNA follows: TGTGCCAGCAGCGTTGTACGAGCAGGACTAAGCTCCTATAATTCACCCCTCCACTTT.